Listed below are T cell receptor beta chains from one sample, sequenced in a study of cytomegalovirus exposure and HLA in healthy donors. This table comes from immunoSEQ multiplex PCR, and its TCRdb copy is limited to in-frame clones, with some not included. The listing records some 120,000 clones. Sequenced sample: PBMCs. The receptor source for this set is a man in his forties or fifties in good health and CMV-seropositive. The CDR3 runs from the conserved cysteine through the conserved F or W. The D gene is left open where the match is weak.

J: TRBJ2-1; D: TRBD2; V: TRBV10-1; DNA: TGCGCCAGCGCCAGCGGGAGGGCCTATGAGCAGTTCTTC; CDR3: CASASGRAYEQFF
J: TRBJ2-2; D: NA; V: TRBV5-4; DNA: TGTGCCAGTAACAGGGAGGGGCACACCGGGGAGCTGTTTTTT; CDR3: CASNREGHTGELFF
J: TRBJ1-5; D: NA; V: TRBV6-5; DNA: TGTGCCAGCAGTTACTCGATTTCGGGTGATCAGCCCCAGCATTTT; CDR3: CASSYSISGDQPQHF
J: TRBJ1-3; D: NA; V: TRBV13; DNA: TGTGCCAGCAGCAGTTCAGGTAGATCTGGAAACACCATATATTTT; CDR3: CASSSSGRSGNTIYF
J: TRBJ2-1; D: TRBD2; V: TRBV15; DNA: TGTGCCACCAGCAGAGGACTAGCGGGGTACAATGAGCAGTTCTTC; CDR3: CATSRGLAGYNEQFF
J: TRBJ2-2; D: TRBD1; V: TRBV7-2; DNA: TGTGCCAGCCGGGACAGGGGGAACACCGGGGAGCTGTTTTTT; CDR3: CASRDRGNTGELFF
J: TRBJ2-5; D: NA; V: TRBV27; DNA: TGTGCCAGCAGTTCGGCAGGGTTTGAGACCCAGTACTTC; CDR3: CASSSAGFETQYF
J: TRBJ2-7; D: TRBD1; V: TRBV15; DNA: TGTGCCACCAGCAGCTGGACAGGGGGATCCTACGAGCAGTACTTC; CDR3: CATSSWTGGSYEQYF
J: TRBJ1-1; D: TRBD1; V: TRBV6-5; DNA: TGTGCCAGCAGGGGGACAGGGGAGCGGACTGAAGCTTTCTTT; CDR3: CASRGTGERTEAFF
J: TRBJ2-7; D: NA; V: TRBV28; DNA: TGTGCCAGCATCCGGGGAAGCGCCTTCTCCTACGAGCAGTACTTC; CDR3: CASIRGSAFSYEQYF
J: TRBJ2-7; D: TRBD1; V: TRBV6-7; DNA: TGTGCCAGCAGTTACCTCATCAAACAGGGGGTCCCCTACGAGCAGTACTTC; CDR3: CASSYLIKQGVPYEQYF
J: TRBJ2-7; D: NA; V: TRBV20-1; DNA: TGCAGTGTGCAACATTCCTACGAGCAGTACTTC; CDR3: CSVQHSYEQYF
J: TRBJ2-7; D: TRBD2; V: TRBV4-1; DNA: TGCGCCAGCAGCCAAGGTAGTAGCGGGAGATACTACGTGCAGTACTTC; CDR3: CASSQGSSGRYYVQYF
J: TRBJ2-7; D: TRBD1; V: TRBV29-1; DNA: TGCAGCGTTGGTGGGACAGGGAGCTCCTACGAGCAGTACTTC; CDR3: CSVGGTGSSYEQYF
J: TRBJ2-2; D: NA; V: TRBV21-1; DNA: TGTGCCAGCAGTAGACAGGGGACCCCTAAGGGGGGCACCGGGGAGCTGTTTTTT; CDR3: CASSRQGTPKGGTGELFF
J: TRBJ1-3; D: NA; V: TRBV11-2; DNA: TGTGCCAGCAGCTTAGATGGACATTTGGGAAACACCATATATTTT; CDR3: CASSLDGHLGNTIYF
J: TRBJ2-7; D: NA; V: TRBV6-1; DNA: TGTGCCAGCAGCAATACTATTGGATCCTACGAGCAGTACTTC; CDR3: CASSNTIGSYEQYF
J: TRBJ1-3; D: NA; V: TRBV19; DNA: TGTGCCAGTAGTCCCCAGGCGACTGGAAACACCATATATTTT; CDR3: CASSPQATGNTIYF
J: TRBJ2-1; D: NA; V: TRBV4-1; DNA: TGCGCCAGCAGTCAAGTGCGCCTGATGATTTACAATGAGCAGTTCTTC; CDR3: CASSQVRLMIYNEQFF
J: TRBJ1-5; D: NA; V: TRBV28; DNA: TGTGCCAGCAGGACCACGGGTAATCAGCCCCAGCATTTT; CDR3: CASRTTGNQPQHF
J: TRBJ2-2; D: NA; V: TRBV7-8; DNA: TGTGCCAGCAGCTTAGTGGGGGGGCAGGTCACCGGGGAGCTGTTTTTT; CDR3: CASSLVGGQVTGELFF
J: TRBJ1-5; D: NA; V: TRBV4-1; DNA: TGCGCCAGCAGCCAAGAGGCCCCCGCTCAGCCCCAGCATTTT; CDR3: CASSQEAPAQPQHF
J: TRBJ2-1; D: NA; V: TRBV4-1; DNA: TGCGCCAGCACCTCCCCGGGAGACAATGAGCAGTTCTTC; CDR3: CASTSPGDNEQFF
J: TRBJ2-7; D: TRBD2; V: TRBV28; DNA: TGTGCCAGCAGTTTAGCGGGAGGGGCCCCCTACGAGCAGTACTTC; CDR3: CASSLAGGAPYEQYF
J: TRBJ2-1; D: NA; V: TRBV11-3; DNA: TGTGCCAGCAGCTTCGAGGGTCGCAATGAGCAGTTCTTC; CDR3: CASSFEGRNEQFF
J: TRBJ2-3; D: NA; V: TRBV5-1; DNA: TGCGCCAGCAGCTTACCAGGGGCAGATACGCAGTATTTT; CDR3: CASSLPGADTQYF
J: TRBJ2-5; D: TRBD1; V: TRBV7-3; DNA: TGTGCTAGCAGCTTGGCAGGGGGCCAAGAGACCCAGTACTTC; CDR3: CASSLAGGQETQYF
J: TRBJ2-7; D: TRBD2; V: TRBV5-1; DNA: TGCGCCAGCAGTTCTGGAGCGGGAGGCTACTACGAGCAGTACTTC; CDR3: CASSSGAGGYYEQYF
J: TRBJ2-4; D: NA; V: TRBV11-2; DNA: TGTGCCAGCAGCCGACCCAGGGCGGCCAAAAACATTCAGTACTTC; CDR3: CASSRPRAAKNIQYF
J: TRBJ2-5; D: TRBD1; V: TRBV5-4; DNA: TGTGCCAGCAGCTTTCCGGGACAGGGCAGAAAAGTAGTACAAGAGACCCAGTACTTC; CDR3: CASSFPGQGRKVVQETQYF